This section outlines one TCR beta chain sequence together with its context. Its antigen is not identified. Its ends do not fully match the called genes, so a read error is possible. Generation of TCR beta libraries employed quantitative 5'-RACE incorporating molecular barcodes. TCRdb re-called the 5' RACE reads with MiXCR, one entry per CDR3 protein. The sample has some 130,000 distinct CDR3 sequences, around 7.9% seen once; the top ten hold roughly 12%. The data were obtained in a study of CD8 T cells in ankylosing spondylitis. Regarding the study as a whole: Some motif variants had been reported before (in reactive arthritis synovial fluid and blood). A TCR beta motif of 8 or 9 highly homologous variants appeared characteristic of ankylosing spondylitis blood.

Germline lookup yields CDR1 SEHNR and CDR2 FQNEAQ (reference sequence). The CDR3 covers 17 residues. Sequencing input: blood, either unsorted or a sorted T cell fraction (not recorded which). The origin of this receptor is a female donor with ankylosing spondylitis or in good health (not recorded which). The chain carries TRBV7-9 and TRBJ2-2; TRBD1 matches 7 bases. The CDR3 DNA is TGTGCCAGCAGCCCTTTACAGGGGTCCCTCTGGACCGGGGAGCCGTTTTTT. Encoded protein: CASSPLQGSLWTGEPFF.